Following are 2 T cell receptor beta chains from one sample sequenced in a study of T cell repertoires in cytomegalovirus infection. TCRdb analysed the reads with MiXCR anew, one entry per CDR3 protein. The top ten clones hold approximately 13% of a sample with fewer than 300,000 distinct CDR3 sequences, around 25% of them seen once. Sequencing was done on a sample of PBMCs. The receptors were gathered from a human donor in good health (CMV status not recorded). Some clones in this sample may be carry-over from other donors' samples.

This clonotype was recorded many times. The rearrangement joins TRBV7-8 to TRBJ1-1, with TRBD1 matching over 7 bases. V shed 8 bases, J shed 0 bases, and the junction held 3 bases outside the gene matches. The germline V gene encodes CDR1 SGHVS and CDR2 FQNEAQ. The CDR3 is 13 residues long. The CDR3 loop is CASRTGVNTEAFF. In DNA, the CDR3 is TGTGCCAGCCGTACAGGGGTGAACACTGAAGCTTTCTTT.

In its sample, this clonotype was seen many times. This chain connects TRBV28 to TRBJ1-5, with D possibly TRBD1 on 5 matching bases. This CDR3 region has 16 residues. Trimming took off 6 bases at V and 2 bases at J, with 17 bases between the two ends. In germline, CDR1 is MDHEN, CDR2 SYDVKM. In DNA form, the CDR3 reads TGTGCCAGCAGCCCGCCGGGGGGGAGGCGCAATCAGCCCCAGCATTTT. Translation: CASSPPGGRRNQPQHF.